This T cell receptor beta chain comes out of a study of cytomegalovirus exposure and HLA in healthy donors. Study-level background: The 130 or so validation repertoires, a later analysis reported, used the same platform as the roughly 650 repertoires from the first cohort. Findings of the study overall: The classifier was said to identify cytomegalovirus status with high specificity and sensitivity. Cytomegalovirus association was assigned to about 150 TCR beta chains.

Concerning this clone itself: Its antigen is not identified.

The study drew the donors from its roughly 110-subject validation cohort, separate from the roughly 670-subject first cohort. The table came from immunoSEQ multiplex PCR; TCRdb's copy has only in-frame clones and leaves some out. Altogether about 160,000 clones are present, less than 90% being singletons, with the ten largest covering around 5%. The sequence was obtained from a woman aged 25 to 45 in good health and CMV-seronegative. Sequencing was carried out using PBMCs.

The CDR3 sequence: CASSSTLNYGYTF. The CDR3 DNA reads TGTGCCAGCAGTTCTACACTAAACTATGGCTACACCTTC. The chain combines TRBV6-5 with TRBJ1-2; D uncertain. This CDR3 is built from 13 residues. Germline V gene lookup returns CDR1 MNHEY and CDR2 SVGAGI. Trimming shortened V by 4 bases and J by 2 bases, and 8 bases separated the two germline ends.